The sequence of this TCR beta chain was determined in a study of shared clonotypes between healthy human individuals. Looking at the study overall: Plates per donor: three CD4 naive, three CD4 memory, two CD8 naive, one CD8 memory.

Investigators spread the genomic DNA of each subset evenly over several immunoSEQ plates. Only in-frame clones appear in the TCRdb table, and some are missing; sequencing was by immunoSEQ multiplex PCR. The sample has about 2.3 million clones, 90% to 95% seen once. From germline, CDR1 is SGHTA and CDR2 FQGTGA. This CDR3 has 15 amino acids. The junction had 2 bases not matched to a gene; V was cut back by 5 bases and J by 3 bases. The TCR was taken from a man younger than 35 in good health. Some clones in this sample may be carry-over from other donors' samples. The genes are TRBV7-3 and TRBJ2-3, with 13 positions matching TRBD2. Sequenced sample: naive CD4+ T cells from PBMCs. Sample subset: CD45RA+ positively selected. CDR3 nucleotide sequence: TGTGCCAGCAGCCCGACTAGCGGGAGGACAGATACGCAGTATTTT. As protein: CASSPTSGRTDTQYF.